This TCR beta chain is from a study of shared clonotypes between healthy human individuals. On the study more broadly: Used for every donor were three CD4 naive, three CD4 memory, two CD8 naive and one CD8 memory plate. General study findings and limits: Researchers found naive subsets generally carried larger estimated richness than memory subsets. Few donors limited the genetic and exposure-history diversity represented.

Turning to this clone: Its antigen remains unidentified.

The V gene's germline CDR1 is LNHDA and CDR2 SQIVND (reference sequence). The CDR3 has 13 residues. The V end was cut by 4 bases, the J end by 1 base, with 8 bases between. The protocol was immunoSEQ multiplex PCR, while the TCRdb copy is restricted to in-frame clones and leaves out a portion. The data contain roughly 1,800,000 clones, about 94% of them singletons. Only CD45RO-negative cells positively selected for CCR7 counted as naive CD8 cells, so terminally differentiated effector memory CD45RA+ cells were excluded. The chain employs TRBV19 and TRBJ2-7; unclear D gene. This sequence was found in a man aged 18 to 30 in good health. The specimen was naive CD8+ T cells sorted from blood. The CDR3 loop reads CASSRGPSYEQYF. In nucleotides, the CDR3 is TGTGCCAGTAGTAGAGGACCATCCTACGAGCAGTACTTC.